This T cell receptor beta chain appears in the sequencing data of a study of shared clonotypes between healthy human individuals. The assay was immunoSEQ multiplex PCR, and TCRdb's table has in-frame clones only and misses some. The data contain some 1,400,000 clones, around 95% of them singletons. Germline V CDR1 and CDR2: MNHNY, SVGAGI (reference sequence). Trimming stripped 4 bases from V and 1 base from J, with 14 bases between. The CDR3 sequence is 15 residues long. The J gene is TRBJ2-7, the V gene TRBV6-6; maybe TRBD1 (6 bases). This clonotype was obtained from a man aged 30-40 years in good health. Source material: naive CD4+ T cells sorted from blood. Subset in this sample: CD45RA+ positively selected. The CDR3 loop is CASSSLQGGSYEQYF. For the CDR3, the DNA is TGTGCCAGCAGTTCCCTACAGGGCGGTTCCTACGAGCAGTACTTC.